A single sample is the source of the 14 T cell receptor beta chains below, sequenced in a study of blood T cell repertoires in COVID-19. Clones were sequenced by immunoSEQ multiplex PCR, and TCRdb holds only the in-frame ones, with some missing. The sample includes 40,000 to 50,000 clones, approximately 87% of them seen just once. Sequences were obtained from peripheral blood. These receptors were obtained from a woman of 80 years or more with COVID-19, enrolled during active disease.

This clone was seen a handful of times. The CDR3, as DNA: TGTGCCAGCACCTCCGGTTTTCAGCCCCAGCATTTT. The encoded protein is CASTSGFQPQHF. The rearrangement links TRBV12-3 or TRBV12-4 to TRBJ1-5; D call uncertain. This CDR3 spans 12 amino acids. The V and J ends lost 7 bases and 6 bases respectively, with 10 bases between them.

This clone came up once. The rearrangement uses TRBV5-6 and TRBJ2-5; the D gene is possibly TRBD2 (6 bases). The V gene's germline CDR1 is SGHDT and CDR2 YYEEEE. This CDR3 region has 16 residues. Trimming left V 2 bases short and J 4 bases short, with 18 bases between. CDR3 sequence: CASSFNLERRGETQYF. The CDR3 DNA reads as TGTGCCAGCAGCTTTAATTTGGAACGGAGGGGAGAGACCCAGTACTTC.

J is TRBJ2-7 and V is TRBV11-3; D perhaps matches TRBD2 (7 bases). This CDR3 has 13 amino acids. The V end lost 4 bases, the J end lost 5 bases, and 12 bases lay between the germline ends. CDR1 and CDR2 from the germline V gene are SGHNT and YENEEA. The CDR3 spells CASSSGGANEQYF. The DNA of the CDR3 is TGTGCCAGCAGCTCTGGGGGGGCCAACGAGCAGTACTTC.

This clone occurred a few times. The genes are TRBV2 and TRBJ1-2; 10 bases agree with TRBD1. From germline, CDR1 is SNHLY and CDR2 FYNNEI. The V and J ends lost 9 bases and 3 bases, in that order; junction bases with no gene match: 10. The CDR3 extends over 15 amino acids. CDR3 in DNA: TGTGCCAGACCCAACCCGGACAGGGGGGACTATGGCTACACCTTC. Translation gives CARPNPDRGDYGYTF.

The chain carries TRBV7-9 and TRBJ2-7, with 8 bases fitting TRBD1. V trimming: 1 base; J trimming: 5 bases; junction bases outside the gene matches: 7. Germline loops: CDR1 SEHNR, CDR2 FQNEAQ (reference sequence). CDR3 length: 15 residues. The CDR3: CASSLGQGLWNEQYF. The CDR3 bases are TGTGCCAGCAGCTTAGGACAGGGGCTTTGGAACGAGCAGTACTTC.

This sequence joins TRBV27 and TRBJ1-6; the D gene is possibly TRBD1 (5 bases). The V gene's germline CDR1 is MNHEY and CDR2 SMNVEV (reference sequence). Trimming removed 0 bases from V and 9 bases from J, with 18 bases in between. The CDR3 loop spans 17 amino acids. The CDR3 DNA follows: TGTGCCAGCAGTTTATCCCGAGCATGGGGGGGAAGTTCACCCCTCCACTTT. It encodes CASSLSRAWGGSSPLHF.

V and J are TRBV7-3 and TRBJ1-1; D is perhaps TRBD1 (6 bases). The CDR3 sequence is 13 residues long. Germline CDR1 and CDR2: SGHTA and FQGTGA. V lost 5 bases, J lost 1 base, and 8 bases lay in between. The CDR3 DNA sequence: TGTGCCAGCAGCCAGGGACAGAACACTGAAGCTTTCTTT. This sequence encodes CASSQGQNTEAFF.

The chain links TRBV3-1 (or the pseudogene TRBV3-2) to TRBJ2-2; D ambiguous. Per germline, CDR1 LGHDT and CDR2 YNNKEL (reference sequence). There are 15 residues in the CDR3. With 8 bases removed from V and 6 bases from J, the gap between germline ends came to 19 bases. CDR3 sequence reads: CASCWSFPCSGELFF. The CDR3 DNA reads as TGTGCCAGCTGTTGGAGTTTCCCTTGCTCCGGGGAGCTGTTTTTT.

The rearrangement uses TRBV24-1 and TRBJ2-3, with 7 bases matching TRBD1. The V and J ends lost 4 bases and 3 bases, in that order; junction bases with no gene match: 6. Germline loops: CDR1 KGHDR, CDR2 SFDVKD. CDR3 length: 15 amino acids. The CDR3 nucleotides are TGTGCCACCAGTGACCGGACAGGTACAACAGATACGCAGTATTTT. Residues: CATSDRTGTTDTQYF.

CDR3 region: CASSQGTGDEKLFF. CDR3 bases: TGTGCCAGCAGCCAGGGGACAGGGGATGAAAAACTGTTTTTT. The V and J genes are TRBV7-9 and TRBJ1-4; 10 bases map to TRBD1. Germline lookup yields CDR1 SEHNR and CDR2 FQNEAQ (reference sequence). Trimming cost V 5 bases and J 6 bases; bases outside gene matches: 3. The CDR3 has 14 residues. Combining the CDR3 with reference TRBV7-9 and TRBJ1-4 gives the whole variable domain DTGVSQNPRHKITKRGQNVTFRCDPISEHNRLYWYRQTLGQGPEFLTYFQNEAQLEKSRLLSDRFSAERPKGSFSTLEIQRTEQGDSAMYLCASSQGTGDEKLFFGSGTQLSVL.

The rearrangement uses TRBV9 and TRBJ1-2, with no clear D. This CDR3 has 15 residues. CDR1 SGDLS and CDR2 YYNGEE come from the germline V gene. Between the trimmed V and J ends, which lost 0 bases and 1 base, there was a span of 10 bases. The CDR3 nucleotides read TGTGCCAGCAGCGTAGTGAGCCACCTTAACTATGGCTACACCTTC. Encoded protein: CASSVVSHLNYGYTF.

This clone was seen once. The V call is TRBV11-2, the J call TRBJ1-5; the D gene is possibly TRBD1 (6 bases). V was shortened by 5 bases and J by 3 bases, with 17 bases between the two germline ends. Per the germline V gene, CDR1 is SGHAT and CDR2 is FQNNGV. CDR3 length equals 16 residues. The DNA of the CDR3 is TGTGCCAGCAGCCCGGGGCAGGGGTTATTCAATCAGCCCCAGCATTTT. As protein: CASSPGQGLFNQPQHF.

The CDR3 loop is CASSPWTGANEKLFF. CDR3 nucleotides: TGTGCCAGCAGCCCTTGGACAGGGGCTAATGAAAAACTGTTTTTT. The chain links TRBV7-9 to TRBJ1-4, with TRBD1 identical over 9 bases. Germline CDR1 and CDR2: SEHNR and FQNEAQ (reference sequence). The V gene end was trimmed by 5 bases and the J gene end by 3 bases; junction bases not matched to a gene: 4. The CDR3 extends over 15 amino acids.

The chain is built from TRBV11-2 and TRBJ2-7; no reliable D call. Trimming removed 0 bases at V and 8 bases at J, with 8 bases between. This CDR3 comprises 12 residues. The germline gives CDR1 SGHAT, CDR2 FQNNGV. CDR3: CASSLDRVKQYF. CDR3 bases: TGTGCCAGCAGCTTAGATCGGGTAAAGCAGTACTTC.